This T cell receptor (beta chain) was identified during a study of T cell changes during pregnancy in multiple sclerosis. This table comes from immunoSEQ multiplex PCR, and its TCRdb copy is limited to in-frame clones, with some not included. The data hold tens of thousands of clones, with about 91% observed a single time. Per germline, CDR1 SGHDT and CDR2 YYEEEE. The CDR3 length is 17 residues. V lost 0 bases to trimming and J lost 0 bases; unmatched junction nucleotides: 6. This chain links TRBV5-6 with TRBJ2-7; 10 positions agree with TRBD2. The TCR sequence derives from a female donor with multiple sclerosis, enrolled in a pregnancy study. The source was CD8+ T cells from peripheral blood mononuclear cells, collected before pregnancy. CDR3 bases: TGTGCCAGCAGCTTGGGACTAGCGGGTTATAGCTCCTACGAGCAGTACTTC. It is translated as CASSLGLAGYSSYEQYF.